The TCR beta chain under discussion was sequenced for a study of CD8+ T cells in alopecia areata listed by TCRdb under 2018. Background for the entire study: The treated patients took part in an open-label pilot trial in which moderate-to-severe alopecia areata was treated with oral tofacitinib at 5 to 10 mg twice daily. In treated patients, disease severity was measured using the SALT score, which gives the percentage of scalp surface area affected. In humans, TCRbeta sequencing was performed on scalp tissue and on sorted CD4+ and CD8+ peripheral blood T cells from healthy controls and from patients with patchy or totalis/universalis alopecia areata. The study used high-throughput TCRbeta sequencing to examine T cell clonal expansion in alopecia areata, in both the C3H/HeJ mouse model and human patients. Clonality in the scalp was compared among normal scalp (n=4), patchy alopecia areata scalp (n=8), and alopecia totalis/universalis scalp (n=8). TCRbeta CDR3 regions were amplified by immunoSEQ multiplex PCR using 35 Vbeta forward and 13 Jbeta reverse primers. Biopsies were taken from tofacitinib-treated patients at baseline and again at 4 and 24 weeks into treatment, and several of those patients also had a later scalp biopsy. Patients received tofacitinib for 6 to 18 months and were then followed off drug for 6 months to check for delayed response and recurrence. RNA came from the PAXgene miRNA kit for fixed scalp, the miRNeasy kit for PBMCs, and the RNeasy kit for mouse skin. The research as a whole found: With tofacitinib, both scalp clonality and the number of expanded CD8+ clones among the top 100 scalp clones went down significantly. Scalp TCR repertoire analysis is complicated because resident alphabeta T cells in normal human skin are also sequenced, whereas mouse skin is dominated by gammadelta T cells. Compared with normal scalp, lesional scalp had higher clonality and more expanded CD8+ clones, particularly in alopecia totalis/universalis, a pattern that suggests antigenic drive. Because the treated cohort was small and included a single nonresponder, larger studies are needed to assess links between baseline CD8+ expansion and response. Shared TCR sequences between patients were less evident than in mice, which may be partly attributable to HLA diversity in the patient population. During tofacitinib treatment, many expanded lesional clones stuck around in both scalp and blood, and this persistence may partly explain why relapse happens after treatment is stopped.

A note on this clone: Its recognized antigen is unknown. No much larger clone is present one base from it, and per-base qualities are unavailable.

Counted from cysteine to phenylalanine, this CDR3 has 15 amino acids. Only CDR3 DNA remains: 45 bases, in frame from the first base. V sheds 2 bases and J sheds 3 bases, leaving 8 bases between their ends. The germline V gene (reference sequence) sets CDR1 to SEHNR and CDR2 to FQNEAQ. This specimen's treatment or condition label, per the study, means: oral pan-JAK inhibitor, 5-10 mg twice daily. Peripheral blood and lesional scalp punch biopsies were obtained from patients with alopecia areata. After PBMCs were isolated by density centrifugation and stained for CD3, CD4 and CD8, a FACSAria was used to sort CD4+ and CD8+ T cells. The library was made by the immunoSEQ multiplex PCR assay. For TCR sequencing, RNA was extracted from every sample and reverse transcribed into cDNA to serve as template. SuperScript III was used for first-strand cDNA synthesis, primed with a 2:1 mix of oligo-dT and random hexamers. A synthetic immune receptor repertoire was used to assess amplification bias, and residual bias was removed computationally. Processing in the source paper ran as follows. Raw reads were preprocessed to remove errors, and CDR3 was defined according to IMGT conventions as the region from the conserved cysteine to phenylalanine. To get clonality, Shannon entropy was normalized by log2 of the number of productive unique TCRs and the result was subtracted from 1. Scalp TCRbeta sequences were cross-referenced with sorted blood CD4 and CD8 repertoires so that the CD4 or CD8 identity of scalp clones could be inferred. TCRdb's version of the immuneACCESS table is confined to in-frame rearrangements and falls short of the full clone set. An unresolved V gene accounts for under half of the shortfall where checked; the remainder is of unknown origin. D and trimming were read from the DNA, whereas the V and J calls and clone size are those reported in that table. This sample lists 150,000 to 200,000 clones; around three fifths were detected once. The ten most abundant clones make up 1.3% of the sample.

Here the sequenced sample was CD4+ T cells sorted from blood, taken around week 50, from a patient treated with tofacitinib. The V and J segments used are TRBV7-9 and TRBJ2-6, with no confidently assigned D gene. The TCR comes from a human donor with alopecia areata. The DNA sequence is given as TGTGCCAGCAGCTTAAGTCAGAGTGGGGCCAACGTCCTGACTTTC. The encoded protein is CASSLSQSGANVLTF.